The 13 T cell receptor beta chains in this list originate from one sample, sequenced in a study of T cell repertoires in cytomegalovirus infection (dated by TCRdb to the late 2010s). TCRdb names Illumina HiSeq 1500 as the instrument used. The public reads were reprocessed in TCRdb via fastp at Q25 and MiXCR, keeping in-frame beta chains. CDR3 protein sequences are deduplicated, and each keeps its most common genes and DNA. This sample has tens of thousands of distinct CDR3 sequences in its table, and about a fifth of those were observed once. Of the sample, roughly 90% is held by the ten largest clones. These TCRs' antigens remain unknown. In light of the paper, this sample's treatment or condition label describes: in vitro stimulation with specific CMV peptide epitopes to enrich CMV-specific T cells. Sequencing was performed on CD8+ T cells from cultured PBMCs, taken from culture after CMV antigen stimulation. The receptors originated from a human donor in good health (CMV status not recorded). Some clones in this sample may be carry-over from other donors' samples.

The gene calls are TRBV2 and TRBJ1-1; D is possibly TRBD1 (5 bases). With 8 bases removed from V and 8 bases from J, the gap between germline ends came to 12 bases. CDR1 is SNHLY and CDR2 is FYNNEI in the germline V gene. The CDR3 covers 11 residues. The CDR3 sequence: CASLGRDEAFF. CDR3 in DNA: TGTGCCAGCCTAGGACGGGACGAAGCTTTCTTT.

This clonotype appeared a few times. The chain links TRBV7-8 to TRBJ2-1; D unclear. Germline CDR1 SGHVS, CDR2 FQNEAQ. V was shortened by 0 bases and J by 5 bases, with 2 bases between the two germline ends. The CDR3 contains 12 residues. The CDR3 region has the DNA TGTGCCAGCAGCTTAGCAGACAATGAGCAGTTCTTC. The encoded protein is CASSLADNEQFF.

This clonotype was detected a few times. The V call is TRBV6-2 or TRBV6-3, the J call TRBJ2-1; possible D gene TRBD2, 5 bases. V lost 6 bases and J lost 0, with 18 bases in between. CDR3 length: 17 amino acids. Germline CDR1 MNHEY, CDR2 SVGEGT. CDR3 coding DNA: TGTGCCAGCAGCCCCGGACTGACCCTTAGCTCCTACAATGAGCAGTTCTTC. It yields the protein CASSPGLTLSSYNEQFF.

This clonotype was recorded a few times. The V call is TRBV6-2 or TRBV6-3, the J call TRBJ2-3; no definite D call. The V gene's germline CDR1 is MNHEY and CDR2 SVGEGT. The CDR3 length is 14 residues. With 7 bases removed from V and 3 bases from J, the gap between germline ends came to 14 bases. The CDR3, as DNA: TGTGCCAGCACCGACTGGTCTGAAACAGATACGCAGTATTTT. Its protein is CASTDWSETDTQYF.

The table lists this clonotype with a few counts. The V call is TRBV11-2, the J call TRBJ2-3, with 9 bases lining up with TRBD2. CDR3 length equals 17 residues. Looked up from germline, CDR1 is SGHAT and CDR2 is FQNNGV. V lost 2 bases and J lost 4; bases outside the gene matches: 10. The CDR3 nucleotides read TGTGCCAGCAGCTTACGGGTAGCGGGAGATGAAGCAGATACGCAGTATTTT. It translates to CASSLRVAGDEADTQYF. The full variable domain, with the rest looked up from reference TRBV11-2 and TRBJ2-3, is EAGVAQSPRYKIIEKRQSVAFWCNPISGHATLYWYQQILGQGPKLLIQFQNNGVVDDSQLPKDRFSAERLKGVDSTLKIQPAKLEDSAVYLCASSLRVAGDEADTQYFGPGTRLTVL.

This clonotype was seen only a few times. The chain couples TRBV7-2 to TRBJ2-7; 11 bases are shared with TRBD1. The J segment lost 5 bases and the V segment lost 5 bases, leaving 11 bases of the junction unmatched. The length of the CDR3 is 16 residues. Germline-derived CDR1 and CDR2 are SGHTA and FQGNSA. The CDR3 sequence: CASSDRDRGAIDEQYF. The CDR3 region has the DNA TGTGCCAGCAGCGACCGGGACAGGGGGGCCATCGACGAGCAGTACTTC.

This chain links TRBV5-6 with TRBJ1-5; 10 bases align to TRBD1. The CDR3 runs 16 residues. Germline CDR1 and CDR2: SGHDT and YYEEEE. J lost 2 bases, V lost 4 bases, and 6 bases had no gene match. The DNA of the CDR3 is TGTGCCAGCAGCCGGGACAGGGGTAAACGCAATCAGCCCCAGCATTTT. Translation gives CASSRDRGKRNQPQHF.

This clonotype came up a few times. The rearrangement uses TRBV7-6 and TRBJ1-5; D gene unclear. The CDR3 has 15 residues. Germline lookup yields CDR1 SGHVS and CDR2 FNYEAQ. V lost 1 base and J 4 bases, leaving 11 bases between the germline ends. The CDR3 DNA is TGTGCCAGCAGCTTAGGGGAGGGATTGAATCAGCCCCAGCATTTT. It encodes CASSLGEGLNQPQHF.

This clonotype was recorded a few times. This chain connects TRBV7-8 to TRBJ2-3; 7 bases are a match to TRBD2. V lost 6 bases to trimming and J lost 5 bases; unmatched junction nucleotides: 14. From germline, CDR1 is SGHVS and CDR2 FQNEAQ. The CDR3 covers 16 residues. CDR3 protein: CASSSSAGARGDTQYF. CDR3 DNA sequence: TGTGCCAGCAGTTCATCGGCGGGAGCCCGAGGAGATACGCAGTATTTT.

This chain connects TRBV7-9 to TRBJ2-1; D not certain. Germline-derived CDR1 and CDR2 are SEHNR and FQNEAQ (reference sequence). The CDR3 runs to 14 residues. V was clipped by 3 bases and J by 4 bases, with 10 bases between them. CDR3 coding DNA: TGTGCCAGCAGCTTCCGAGGACGGTACAATGAGCAGTTCTTC. It translates to CASSFRGRYNEQFF.

The chain joins TRBV6-5 to TRBJ1-1; D not certain. The CDR3 covers 14 residues. The germline CDR1 and CDR2 sequences are MNHEY and SVGAGI. Trimming shortened V by 10 bases and J by 1 base, and 16 bases separated the two germline ends. The CDR3 here is CATTRAQSNTEAFF. The CDR3 nucleotides are TGTGCCACTACACGAGCCCAATCGAACACTGAAGCTTTCTTT.

The chain carries TRBV6-5 and TRBJ2-1, with 11 bases lining up with TRBD2. CDR3 length equals 15 residues. V shed 6 bases, J shed 4 bases, and the junction held 5 bases outside the gene matches. Germline values: CDR1 MNHEY, CDR2 SVGAGI. CDR3 in amino acids: CASRLLAGEYNEQFF. Written as DNA, the CDR3 is TGTGCCAGCAGATTACTAGCGGGAGAGTACAATGAGCAGTTCTTC.

The chain combines TRBV7-8 with TRBJ2-7; D assignment may be TRBD1 or TRBD2 (5 bases each). Per germline, CDR1 SGHVS and CDR2 FQNEAQ. The CDR3 sequence is 15 residues long. V was cut by 1 base and J by 0 bases, with 10 bases left in between. The CDR3, as DNA: TGTGCCAGCAGCTTAGTGGGGGTGAGCTCCTACGAGCAGTACTTC. This gives the protein CASSLVGVSSYEQYF.